This is a list of T cell receptor beta chains from one sample in a study of regulatory T cells in long-lasting Graves disease. TCRdb independently ran MiXCR on the multiplex PCR reads; one entry per CDR3 protein. The sample lists approximately 400,000 distinct CDR3 sequences; about 15% were seen once. Another study also made use of these data, one on T cells in Graves' hyperthyroidism and ophthalmopathy.

The sequencing here drew on peripheral blood mononuclear cells (PBMCs), taken at new diagnosis, from a patient treated with antithyroid drugs. These receptor sequences come from a woman in her twenties or thirties with Graves disease. Each CDR3 is given with its conserved first and last residue. The order of the fields is clone size, V gene, J gene, CDR3 length, D gene, CDR3 DNA, CDR3 protein. A D gene is named only where the DNA matches it firmly. Only some rows state a clone size, as once, few, many or a class for expanded clones.

size: many
V: TRBV7-8
J: TRBJ2-1
length: 16
D: .
DNA: TGTGCCAGCAGCCGGCTCGCTAGCTACTCCTACAATGAGCAGTTCTTC
CDR3: CASSRLASYSYNEQFF

size: few
V: TRBV3-1
J: TRBJ1-6
length: 19
D: TRBD1
DNA: TGTGCCAGCAGCCATGCGTGGGACAGGGGGCGTGTTGTGGGTTCACCCCTCCACTTT
CDR3: CASSHAWDRGRVVGSPLHF

size: many
V: TRBV7-3
J: TRBJ2-5
length: 16
D: TRBD2
DNA: TGTGCCAGCAGCCCAGCTCCACCGGGGGGGGGGGAGACCCAGTACTTC
CDR3: CASSPAPPGGGETQYF

size: many
V: TRBV9
J: TRBJ2-1
length: 15
D: .
DNA: TGTGCCAGCAGCGTAGGAGTTAGCGGTGGCAATGAGCAGTTCTTC
CDR3: CASSVGVSGGNEQFF

size: many
V: TRBV11-2
J: TRBJ2-1
length: 13
D: .
DNA: TGTGCCAGCAGCCGCCCCGGGGATGGAGAGCAGTTCTTC
CDR3: CASSRPGDGEQFF

size: .
V: TRBV5-6
J: TRBJ2-7
length: 17
D: TRBD2
DNA: TGTGCCAGCAGCCAACCCCCAGCTAGCGGGAGAAAATACGAGCAGTACTTC
CDR3: CASSQPPASGRKYEQYF

size: many
V: TRBV3-1
J: TRBJ1-6
length: 16
D: .
DNA: TGTGCCAGCAGCCGCCCGGGGACGATGGGGAATTCACCCCTCCACTTT
CDR3: CASSRPGTMGNSPLHF

size: many
V: TRBV10-3
J: TRBJ2-3
length: 15
D: TRBD2
DNA: TGTGCCATCAGTGGGACTAGCGGGAGCCCGGGTACGCAGTATTTT
CDR3: CAISGTSGSPGTQYF

size: many
V: TRBV12-3/TRBV12-4
J: TRBJ2-7
length: 14
D: .
DNA: TGTGCCAGCAGCCCCACAGGGACAAATTACGAGCAGTACTTC
CDR3: CASSPTGTNYEQYF

size: few
V: TRBV15
J: TRBJ2-7
length: 14
D: TRBD2
DNA: TGTGCCACCACCCCGGGGGGATTTCCCCACGAGCAGTACTTC
CDR3: CATTPGGFPHEQYF

size: few
V: TRBV7-9
J: TRBJ2-1
length: 16
D: TRBD1
DNA: TGTGCCAGCAGCTTAGGGGTCCGGACAGGGATCAATGAGCAGTTCTTC
CDR3: CASSLGVRTGINEQFF

size: few
V: TRBV7-8
J: TRBJ2-1
length: 17
D: TRBD2
DNA: TGTGCCAGCAGTAAGCCCTGGGCGGGAGGGCCTAACAATGAGCAGTTCTTC
CDR3: CASSKPWAGGPNNEQFF

size: many
V: TRBV19
J: TRBJ2-3
length: 15
D: .
DNA: TGTGCAAGTAACCCCTCGGCCCAACTTACAGATACGCAGTATTTT
CDR3: CASNPSAQLTDTQYF

size: many
V: TRBV29-1
J: TRBJ2-1
length: 15
D: TRBD2
DNA: TGCAGCGTTGAGAGACTAGCGGGCCGTTACAATGAGCAGTTCTTC
CDR3: CSVERLAGRYNEQFF

size: .
V: TRBV7-9
J: TRBJ2-5
length: 14
D: .
DNA: TGCGCCAGCAACCAAGGGGGGACCCAAGAGACCCAGTACTTC
CDR3: CASNQGGTQETQYF

size: .
V: TRBV6-1
J: TRBJ1-6
length: 15
D: .
DNA: TGTGCCAGCAGTCAGGCGCGCTCCTATAATTCACCCCTCCACTTT
CDR3: CASSQARSYNSPLHF

size: few
V: TRBV20-1
J: TRBJ2-1
length: 14
D: .
DNA: TGCAGTGCTAGAGGGGGGGGCCTACAAAGTGAGCAGTTCTTC
CDR3: CSARGGGLQSEQFF

size: many
V: TRBV20-1
J: TRBJ2-1
length: 12
D: .
DNA: TGCAGTGCTAGTAGGGGGAAAGGGGAGCAGTTCTTC
CDR3: CSASRGKGEQFF

size: many
V: TRBV12-3/TRBV12-4
J: TRBJ2-7
length: 15
D: TRBD1
DNA: TGTGCCAGCAGGCCGGCCGGGACAGGGGGCTACGAGCAGTACTTC
CDR3: CASRPAGTGGYEQYF

size: many
V: TRBV29-1
J: TRBJ2-7
length: 13
D: .
DNA: TGCAGCGCAGAGGGGGGGCCCTTCGGCGAGCAGTACTTC
CDR3: CSAEGGPFGEQYF

size: .
V: TRBV20-1
J: TRBJ2-5
length: 15
D: .
DNA: TGCAGTGCTGTCCTTTTCGGGGCGGCTCAAGAGACCCAGTACTTC
CDR3: CSAVLFGAAQETQYF

size: many
V: TRBV5-4
J: TRBJ2-1
length: 13
D: .
DNA: TGTGCCAGCAGCAACACCGGGTACAATGAGCAGTTCTTC
CDR3: CASSNTGYNEQFF

size: many
V: TRBV3-1
J: TRBJ2-7
length: 13
D: .
DNA: TGTGCCAGCAGCCTGCGTGGGCCCTACGAGCAGTACTTC
CDR3: CASSLRGPYEQYF

size: many
V: TRBV11-2
J: TRBJ2-7
length: 14
D: .
DNA: TGTGCCAGCAGCTTAGATCAAGGGTCCTACGAGCAGTACTTC
CDR3: CASSLDQGSYEQYF

size: many
V: TRBV5-6
J: TRBJ2-7
length: 15
D: TRBD2
DNA: TGTGCCAGCAGCCCCCGACGGGAGGGCCGGTACGAGCAGTACTTC
CDR3: CASSPRREGRYEQYF

size: many
V: TRBV20-1
J: TRBJ1-5
length: 14
D: .
DNA: TGCAGTGCCAGCCGCCCAGGTAGCAATCAGCCCCAGCATTTT
CDR3: CSASRPGSNQPQHF

size: many
V: TRBV5-1
J: TRBJ2-7
length: 16
D: TRBD2
DNA: TGCGCCAGCAGCTTTGCTAGCGGGAGTGTGAGAAACGAGCAGTACTTC
CDR3: CASSFASGSVRNEQYF

size: many
V: TRBV7-9
J: TRBJ2-7
length: 13
D: .
DNA: TGTGCCAGCAGCTTCCTCCAGATGGGCGAGCAGTACTTC
CDR3: CASSFLQMGEQYF

size: many
V: TRBV11-2
J: TRBJ2-1
length: 15
D: TRBD1
DNA: TGTGCCAGCAGCATTCGGGACAGGGTTTGGAATGAGCAGTTCTTC
CDR3: CASSIRDRVWNEQFF

size: .
V: TRBV9
J: TRBJ2-2
length: 15
D: TRBD2
DNA: TGTGCCAGCAGCCCCACTAGCGGCTTCACCGGGGAGCTGTTTTTT
CDR3: CASSPTSGFTGELFF

size: few
V: TRBV19
J: TRBJ1-5
length: 13
D: TRBD1
DNA: TGTGCCACTTCGGGACAGAGCAATCAGCCCCAGCATTTT
CDR3: CATSGQSNQPQHF

size: .
V: TRBV15
J: TRBJ2-1
length: 17
D: TRBD2
DNA: TGTGCCACCACCCCAGACCGGACTAGCGGGGGATACAATGAGCAGTTCTTC
CDR3: CATTPDRTSGGYNEQFF

size: many
V: TRBV12-3/TRBV12-4
J: TRBJ2-7
length: 13
D: TRBD1
DNA: TGTGCCGTAGGGACAGGGGTTACCTACGAGCAGTACTTC
CDR3: CAVGTGVTYEQYF

size: many
V: TRBV2
J: TRBJ2-7
length: 14
D: TRBD1
DNA: TGTGCCAGCAGTCCAAACAGGGGGCTGGGCGAGCAGTACTTC
CDR3: CASSPNRGLGEQYF

size: many
V: TRBV29-1
J: TRBJ2-3
length: 13
D: TRBD2
DNA: TGCAGCACCGTGGGCGGGAGTTCAGATACGCAGTATTTT
CDR3: CSTVGGSSDTQYF

size: .
V: TRBV6-4
J: TRBJ2-3
length: 16
D: TRBD2
DNA: TGTGCCAGCAGTGACTCGGCGGGAGGAGTCACAGATACGCAGTATTTT
CDR3: CASSDSAGGVTDTQYF

size: many
V: TRBV5-1
J: TRBJ2-1
length: 13
D: .
DNA: TGCGCCAGCAGCTCGGACATGCAGAATGAGCAGTTCTTC
CDR3: CASSSDMQNEQFF

size: .
V: TRBV29-1
J: TRBJ2-3
length: 14
D: TRBD2
DNA: TGCAGCGCTGCGGCGGGAGGGAGCACAGATACGCAGTATTTT
CDR3: CSAAAGGSTDTQYF

size: .
V: TRBV19
J: TRBJ2-3
length: 21
D: TRBD2
DNA: TGTGCCAGTAGTATTGGGCCCCAACTGGTAGCGGGAGGGCCGGGCCCAGATACGCAGTATTTT
CDR3: CASSIGPQLVAGGPGPDTQYF

size: few
V: TRBV7-8
J: TRBJ2-4
length: 17
D: .
DNA: TGTGCCAGCAGCACCCGGGACAGGATAAGGGAGGGAAACATTCAGTACTTC
CDR3: CASSTRDRIREGNIQYF

size: many
V: TRBV7-9
J: TRBJ2-2
length: 14
D: TRBD2
DNA: TGTGCCAGCAGCCGGACTAGCTACACCGGGGAGCTGTTTTTT
CDR3: CASSRTSYTGELFF

size: many
V: TRBV2
J: TRBJ2-5
length: 17
D: TRBD2
DNA: TGTGCCAGCATGGTCAGTAAAGGACTAGCGGTCCGGGAGACCCAGTACTTC
CDR3: CASMVSKGLAVRETQYF

size: few
V: TRBV10-1
J: TRBJ2-5
length: 13
D: TRBD1
DNA: TGCGCCACCTCGACAGGGTATGAGGAGACCCAGTACTTC
CDR3: CATSTGYEETQYF

size: many
V: TRBV2
J: TRBJ1-1
length: 15
D: TRBD1
DNA: TGTGCCACCGAGGGACAGGGGGCGCAGGAGTCTGAAGCTTTCTTT
CDR3: CATEGQGAQESEAFF

size: few
V: TRBV24-1
J: TRBJ2-1
length: 15
D: .
DNA: TGTGCCACCAGTGACCCCGAGGAGTCGTGGAATGAGCAGTTCTTC
CDR3: CATSDPEESWNEQFF

size: many
V: TRBV28
J: TRBJ1-1
length: 12
D: .
DNA: TGTGCCAGCTTCAGGTTGAACACTGAAGCTTTCTTT
CDR3: CASFRLNTEAFF

size: many
V: TRBV10-3
J: TRBJ2-3
length: 11
D: .
DNA: TGTGCCATCAGTGTGATGGATACGCAGTATTTT
CDR3: CAISVMDTQYF

size: .
V: TRBV28
J: TRBJ2-7
length: 15
D: .
DNA: TGTGCCAGCAGTTTAACGGGGGACTTTACCTACGAGCAGTACTTC
CDR3: CASSLTGDFTYEQYF

size: .
V: TRBV4-2
J: TRBJ1-5
length: 17
D: TRBD1
DNA: TGTGCCAGCAGCCAAGCGGACAGGGGTAGGGTAGATCAGCCCCAGCATTTT
CDR3: CASSQADRGRVDQPQHF

size: many
V: TRBV24-1
J: TRBJ2-3
length: 15
D: .
DNA: TGTGCCACCAGTGATTGGGATAGGGCCACAGATACGCAGTATTTT
CDR3: CATSDWDRATDTQYF

size: few
V: TRBV5-1
J: TRBJ2-1
length: 13
D: .
DNA: TGCGCCAGCAGCTTGTTATTCGACGGCGGCCAGTTCTTC
CDR3: CASSLLFDGGQFF

size: many
V: TRBV12-3/TRBV12-4
J: TRBJ2-1
length: 15
D: .
DNA: TGTGCCAGCAGTTTGTTCGCTAGTTTCGAAGATGAGCAGTTCTTC
CDR3: CASSLFASFEDEQFF